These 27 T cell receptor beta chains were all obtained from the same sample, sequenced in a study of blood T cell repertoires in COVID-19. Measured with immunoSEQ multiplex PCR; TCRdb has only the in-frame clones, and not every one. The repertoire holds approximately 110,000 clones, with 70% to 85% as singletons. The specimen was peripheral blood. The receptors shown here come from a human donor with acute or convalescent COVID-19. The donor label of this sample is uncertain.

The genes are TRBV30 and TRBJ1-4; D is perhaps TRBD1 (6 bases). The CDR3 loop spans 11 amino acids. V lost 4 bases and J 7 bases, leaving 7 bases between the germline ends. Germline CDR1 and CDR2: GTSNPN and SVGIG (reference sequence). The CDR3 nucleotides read TGTGCCTGGAACAGGGCTGAAAAACTGTTTTTT. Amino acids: CAWNRAEKLFF.

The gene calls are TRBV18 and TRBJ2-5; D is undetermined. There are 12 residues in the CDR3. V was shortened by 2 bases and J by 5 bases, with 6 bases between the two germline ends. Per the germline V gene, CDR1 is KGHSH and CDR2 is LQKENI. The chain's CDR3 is CASSPNSETQYF. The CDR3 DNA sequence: TGTGCCAGCTCACCAAACAGCGAGACCCAGTACTTC.

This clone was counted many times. The CDR3 DNA reads TGCGCCAGCAGCCCCTGGGCAGGGGTCTCTGGAAACACCATATATTTT. It codes for CASSPWAGVSGNTIYF. This chain uses TRBV5-1 with TRBJ1-3; D perhaps matches TRBD1 (6 bases). CDR3 size: 16 residues. Trimming stripped 4 bases from V and 0 bases from J, with 14 bases between. Germline V gene sequence: CDR1 SGHRS, CDR2 YFSETQ.

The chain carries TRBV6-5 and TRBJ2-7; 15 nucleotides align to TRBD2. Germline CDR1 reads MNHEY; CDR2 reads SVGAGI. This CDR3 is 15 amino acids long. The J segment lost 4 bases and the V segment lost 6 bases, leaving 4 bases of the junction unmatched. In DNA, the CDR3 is TGTGCCAGCAGCGGACTAGCGGGGGGGCAGTACGAGCAGTACGTC. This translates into CASSGLAGGQYEQYV.

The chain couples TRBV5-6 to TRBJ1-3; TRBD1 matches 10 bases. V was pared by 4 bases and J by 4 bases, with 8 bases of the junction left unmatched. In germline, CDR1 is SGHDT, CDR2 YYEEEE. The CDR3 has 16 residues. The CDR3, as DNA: TGTGCCAGCAGCGTTAGACAGGGGGCGCCGGGAAACACCATATATTTT. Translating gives CASSVRQGAPGNTIYF. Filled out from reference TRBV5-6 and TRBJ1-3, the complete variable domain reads DAGVTQSPTHLIKTRGQQVTLRCSPKSGHDTVSWYQQALGQGPQFIFQYYEEEERQRGNFPDRFSGHQFPNYSSELNVNALLLGDSALYLCASSVRQGAPGNTIYFGEGSWLTVV.

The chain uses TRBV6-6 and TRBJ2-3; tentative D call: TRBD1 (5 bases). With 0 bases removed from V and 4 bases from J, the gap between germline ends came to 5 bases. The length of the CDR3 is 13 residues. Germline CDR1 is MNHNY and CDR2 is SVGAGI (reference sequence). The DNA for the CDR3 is TGTGCCAGCAGTTACTCGACAGCAGATACGCAGTATTTT. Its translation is CASSYSTADTQYF.

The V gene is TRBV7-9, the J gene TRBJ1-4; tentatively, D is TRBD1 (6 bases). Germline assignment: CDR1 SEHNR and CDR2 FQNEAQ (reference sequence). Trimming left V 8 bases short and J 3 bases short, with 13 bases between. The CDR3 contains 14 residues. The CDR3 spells CASLQTGSNEKLFF. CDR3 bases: TGTGCCAGCTTACAAACAGGGTCTAATGAAAAACTGTTTTTT.

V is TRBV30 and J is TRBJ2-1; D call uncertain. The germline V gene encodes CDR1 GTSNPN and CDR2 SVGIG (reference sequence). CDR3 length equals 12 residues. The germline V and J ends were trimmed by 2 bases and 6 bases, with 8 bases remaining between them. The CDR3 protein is CAWSFSVNEQFF. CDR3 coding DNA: TGTGCCTGGAGTTTCTCGGTCAATGAGCAGTTCTTC.

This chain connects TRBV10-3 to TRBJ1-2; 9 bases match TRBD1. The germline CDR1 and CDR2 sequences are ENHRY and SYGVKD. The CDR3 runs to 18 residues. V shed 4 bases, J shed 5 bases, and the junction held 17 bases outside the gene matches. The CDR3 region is CAISANTGTGSSDYGYTF. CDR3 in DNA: TGTGCCATCAGTGCAAATACCGGGACAGGGAGCTCTGATTATGGCTACACCTTC.

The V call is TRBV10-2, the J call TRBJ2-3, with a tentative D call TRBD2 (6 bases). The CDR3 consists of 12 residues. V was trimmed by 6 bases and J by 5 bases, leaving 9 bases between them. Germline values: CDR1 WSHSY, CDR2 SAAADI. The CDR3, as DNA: TGCGCCAGCAGCGCCGGGGGAGATACGCAGTATTTT. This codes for CASSAGGDTQYF.

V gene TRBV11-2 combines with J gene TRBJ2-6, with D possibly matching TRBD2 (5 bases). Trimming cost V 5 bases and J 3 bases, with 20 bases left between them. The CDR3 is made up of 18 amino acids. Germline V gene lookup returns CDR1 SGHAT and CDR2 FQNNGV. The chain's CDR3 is CASSPGALGLGGANVLTF. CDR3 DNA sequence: TGTGCCAGCAGCCCGGGCGCGTTAGGACTGGGTGGGGCCAACGTCCTGACTTTC.

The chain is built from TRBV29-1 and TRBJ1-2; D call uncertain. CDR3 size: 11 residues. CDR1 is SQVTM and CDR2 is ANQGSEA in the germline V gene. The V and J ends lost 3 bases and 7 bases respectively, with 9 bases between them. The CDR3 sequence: CSVDVSVGYTF. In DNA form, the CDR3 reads TGCAGCGTTGATGTCAGCGTTGGCTACACCTTC.

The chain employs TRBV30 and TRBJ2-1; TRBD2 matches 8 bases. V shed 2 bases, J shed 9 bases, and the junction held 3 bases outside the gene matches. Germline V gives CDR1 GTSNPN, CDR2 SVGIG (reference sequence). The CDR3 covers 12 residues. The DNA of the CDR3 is TGTGCCTGGAGTCGAGGACTAGCTGAGCAGTTCTTC. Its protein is CAWSRGLAEQFF.

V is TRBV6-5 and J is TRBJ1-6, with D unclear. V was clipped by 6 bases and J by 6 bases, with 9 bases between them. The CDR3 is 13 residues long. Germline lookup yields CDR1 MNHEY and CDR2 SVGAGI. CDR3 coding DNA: TGTGCCAGCAGCCGGGGATCTAATTCACCCCTCCACTTT. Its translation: CASSRGSNSPLHF.

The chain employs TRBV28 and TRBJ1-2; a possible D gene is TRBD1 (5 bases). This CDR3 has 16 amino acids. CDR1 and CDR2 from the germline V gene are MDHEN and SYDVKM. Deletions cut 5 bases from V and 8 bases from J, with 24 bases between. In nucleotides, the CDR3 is TGTGCCAGCAGTGGGGGAGGAGGCAGGGCCATTGGAGGCTACACCTTC. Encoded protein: CASSGGGGRAIGGYTF.

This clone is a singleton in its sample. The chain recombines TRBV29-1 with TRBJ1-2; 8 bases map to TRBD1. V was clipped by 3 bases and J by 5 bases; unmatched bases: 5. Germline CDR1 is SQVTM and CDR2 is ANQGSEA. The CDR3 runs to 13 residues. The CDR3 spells CSVERGTGYGYTF. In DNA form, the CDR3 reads TGCAGCGTTGAGAGAGGGACAGGTTATGGCTACACCTTC.

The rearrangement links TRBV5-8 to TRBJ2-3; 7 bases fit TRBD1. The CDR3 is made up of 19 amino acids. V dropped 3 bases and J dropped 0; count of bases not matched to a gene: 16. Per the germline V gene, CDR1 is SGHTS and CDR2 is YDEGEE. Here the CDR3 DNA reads TGTGCCAGCAGCTCGGGGCTAACAGACAGGGAATCTAGCACAGATACGCAGTATTTT. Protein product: CASSSGLTDRESSTDTQYF. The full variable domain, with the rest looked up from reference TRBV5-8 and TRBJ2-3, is EAGVTQSPTHLIKTRGQQATLRCSPISGHTSVYWYQQALGLGLQFLLWYDEGEERNRGNFPPRFSGRQFPNYSSELNVNALELEDSALYLCASSSGLTDRESSTDTQYFGPGTRLTVL.

The CDR3 nucleotides read TGTGCCTGGATTGAGGGATGGGGGCCTGAAGCTTTCTTT. Encoded protein: CAWIEGWGPEAFF. The chain joins TRBV30 to TRBJ1-1; TRBD1 is a possible D gene (6 bases). Germline V gives CDR1 GTSNPN, CDR2 SVGIG (reference sequence). V dropped 4 bases and J dropped 6 bases, with 15 bases sitting between them. This CDR3 has 13 residues.

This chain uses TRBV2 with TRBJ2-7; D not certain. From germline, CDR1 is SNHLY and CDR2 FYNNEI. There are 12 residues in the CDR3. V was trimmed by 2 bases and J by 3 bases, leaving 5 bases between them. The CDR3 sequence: CASSEIGYEQYV. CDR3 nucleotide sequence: TGTGCCAGCAGTGAAATCGGCTACGAGCAGTACGTC.

CDR3 loop: CALPGYNEQFF. The CDR3 nucleotides are TGCGCCTTACCCGGCTACAATGAGCAGTTCTTC. The rearrangement uses TRBV4-1 and TRBJ2-1; D remains ambiguous. The CDR3 runs to 11 residues. Deletions cut 11 bases from V and 3 bases from J, with 8 bases between. Germline values: CDR1 MGHRA, CDR2 YSYEKL.

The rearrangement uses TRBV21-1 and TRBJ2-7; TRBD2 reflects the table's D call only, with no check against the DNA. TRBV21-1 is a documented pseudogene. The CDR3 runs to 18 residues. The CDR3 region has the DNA TGTGCCAGCAGCAAAGAAAGGCTAGCGGGGGGGAACACCTACGAGCAGTACGTC. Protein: CASSKERLAGGNTYEQYV.

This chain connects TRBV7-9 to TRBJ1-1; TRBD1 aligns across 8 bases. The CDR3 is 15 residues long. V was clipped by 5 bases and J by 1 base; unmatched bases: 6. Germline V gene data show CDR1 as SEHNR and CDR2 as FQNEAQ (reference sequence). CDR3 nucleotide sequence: TGTGCCAGCAGCCCCCCCGGGACAGGGAACACTGAAGCTTTCTTT. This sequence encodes CASSPPGTGNTEAFF.

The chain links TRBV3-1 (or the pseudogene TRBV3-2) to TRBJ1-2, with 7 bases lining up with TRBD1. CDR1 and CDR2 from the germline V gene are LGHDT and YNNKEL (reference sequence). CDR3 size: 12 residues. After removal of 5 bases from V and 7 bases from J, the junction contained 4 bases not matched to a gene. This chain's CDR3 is CASSRDRGGYTF. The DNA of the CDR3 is TGTGCCAGCAGCAGGGACAGAGGTGGCTACACCTTC.

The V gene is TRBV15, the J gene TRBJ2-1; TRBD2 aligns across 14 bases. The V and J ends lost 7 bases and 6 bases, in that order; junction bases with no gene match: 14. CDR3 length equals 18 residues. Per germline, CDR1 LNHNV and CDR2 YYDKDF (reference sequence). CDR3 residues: CATKTPPGLAGAANEQFF. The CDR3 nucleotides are TGTGCCACCAAGACTCCTCCGGGACTAGCGGGGGCCGCCAATGAGCAGTTCTTC.

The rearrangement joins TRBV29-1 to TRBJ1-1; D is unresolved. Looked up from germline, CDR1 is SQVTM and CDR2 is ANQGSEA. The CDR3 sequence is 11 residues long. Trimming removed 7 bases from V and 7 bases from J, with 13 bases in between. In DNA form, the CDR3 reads TGCAGCGCAGCTTCTGACAATGAAGCTTTCTTT. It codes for CSAASDNEAFF.

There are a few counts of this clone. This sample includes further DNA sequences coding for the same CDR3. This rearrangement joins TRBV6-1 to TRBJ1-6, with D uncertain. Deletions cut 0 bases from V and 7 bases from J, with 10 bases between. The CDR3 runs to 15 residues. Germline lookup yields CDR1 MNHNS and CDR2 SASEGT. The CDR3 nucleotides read TGTGCCAGCAGTGAAGCGCGTCGGGGAAATTCACCCCTCCACTTT. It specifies CASSEARRGNSPLHF.

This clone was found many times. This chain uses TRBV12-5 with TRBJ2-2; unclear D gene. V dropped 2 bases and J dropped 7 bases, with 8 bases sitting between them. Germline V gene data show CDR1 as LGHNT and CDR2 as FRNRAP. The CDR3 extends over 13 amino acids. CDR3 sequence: CASGLNPGGELFF. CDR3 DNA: TGTGCTAGTGGTTTGAACCCGGGCGGGGAGCTGTTTTTT.